This T cell receptor beta chain appears in the sequencing data of a study of blood T cell repertoires in COVID-19. Overall study context: The United States, Italy and Spain supplied acute and convalescent COVID-19 samples. PBMCs, B-cell-depleted T cells, or T cells were the source of the cDNA or gDNA that made up the material.

Per germline, CDR1 SGHDN and CDR2 FVKESK. V lost 2 bases to trimming and J lost 2 bases, with 10 bases between them. The CDR3 is 16 residues long. Original processing methods: How many nucleated cells were present was estimated from reference gene primer amplification. Some clones are missing from TCRdb's copy, which holds only in-frame ones; the method was immunoSEQ multiplex PCR. The DNA gave D and trimming, while V, J and clone size come from that table. In the table there are approximately 360,000 clones, 85% to 90% of which are singletons. Researchers sorted participants into cohorts using their self-reported clinical history.

The chain employs TRBV14 and TRBJ2-6; D not resolved. The origin of this receptor is a woman between 25 and 40 years old with acute COVID-19. Sequences were obtained from PBMCs or T cells enriched from blood (not recorded which). CDR3 in amino acids: CASSQHSLAGANVLTF. The CDR3 nucleotides are TGTGCCAGCAGCCAACACAGCCTCGCTGGGGCCAACGTCCTGACTTTC.